The present entry profiles one T cell receptor beta chain with its context. Its antigen is not identified. This record comes from a study of cytomegalovirus exposure and HLA in healthy donors. Overall study findings and caveats: Sequencing probably produced one cluster of sequence variants that were highly shared. Cytomegalovirus association was listed for roughly 160 TCR beta chains. An analysis done earlier found most TCR beta V segments productive about 90% or about 30% of the time.

V was pared by 6 bases and J by 4 bases, with 9 bases between. This CDR3 is built from 12 residues. CDR1 and CDR2 (germline): SGHNT, YENEEA. The PCR employed 60 Vbeta primers together with 13 Jbeta primers. The protocol was immunoSEQ multiplex PCR, while the TCRdb copy is restricted to in-frame clones and leaves out a portion. There are some 170,000 clones in the sample; 80% occur only once, and about 9.9% lies in the top ten. Healthy bone marrow donors made up the cohort. The origin of this receptor is a man in his late teens or twenties in good health and CMV-seropositive. The sequenced sample consisted of PBMCs. The chain links TRBV11-3 to TRBJ1-2; D gene ambiguous. CDR3 sequence reads: CASRERFYGYTF. In DNA, the CDR3 is TGTGCCAGCAGAGAGCGGTTCTATGGCTACACCTTC.